Detailed here is one TCR beta chain. Antigen specificity is unknown. These data belong to a study of OX40 agonist ivuxolimab in advanced cancers. General observations from the study: The CD4+ and CD8+ T cells in the blood had expanded clonally by week 6 at 0.1 to 3.0 mg/kg.

Generated by immunoSEQ multiplex PCR, the TCRdb table keeps only in-frame clones and is missing some. The table includes some 57,000 clones, roughly nine tenths detected once. The receptor comes from an adult with an advanced solid tumor such as melanoma, head and neck, liver or kidney cancer. Specimen: CD4+ or CD8+ T cells sorted from blood, collected in a trial of the OX40 agonist ivuxolimab.

For the CDR3, the DNA is TGTGCCACCAGCAACCGACCCATGGGGGAGCAGTACTTC. Protein product: CATSNRPMGEQYF. The chain joins TRBV15 to TRBJ2-5; D possibly uses TRBD1 or TRBD2 (5 bases each). The CDR3 length is 13 residues. V lost 4 bases, J lost 11 bases, and 17 bases lay in between. Germline lookup yields CDR1 LNHNV and CDR2 YYDKDF (reference sequence).